This T cell receptor (beta chain) is from a study of CD8 T cells in Susac syndrome. Study results and limitations: By the study's own acknowledgment, its TCR sequencing and HLA analysis included relatively few individuals.

Random hexamers served to reverse transcribe about 0.45 to 1 ug RNA. MiXCR, run by TCRdb on the immunoSEQ multiplex PCR reads, gives a single entry per CDR3 protein. The sample carries 400,000 to 550,000 distinct CDR3 sequences, more than 80% recorded once. The V gene end was trimmed by 4 bases and the J gene end by 8 bases; junction bases not matched to a gene: 11. The CDR3 runs 17 residues. On this clonotype itself: Its antigen is currently unknown.

TCR beta was sequenced from blood CD8+ and CD4+ T cells. It was negative isolation that provided the CD8+ and CD4+ T cells, whereas TEMRA cells were enriched by FACS. Sample: CD8+ T cells from PBMCs. The genes are TRBV12-3 or TRBV12-4 and TRBJ2-1; 13 bases fit TRBD2. This receptor was obtained from a human donor with multiple sclerosis. The CDR3 region is CASSSYRGLAGSDEQFF. The DNA of the CDR3 is TGTGCCAGCAGTTCCTATCGGGGACTAGCGGGATCTGATGAGCAGTTCTTC.